The 9 T cell receptor beta chains below were found in one sample sequenced in a study of blood T cells in healthy people across ages. A second about 6 to 12 cycle PCR used barcoded and J-beta primers. TCRdb ran MiXCR on the 5' RACE reads and lists one entry per CDR3 protein. The profile shows 850,000 or so distinct CDR3 sequences, 29% of them singletons. The sample consisted of blood. The receptors derive from an elderly woman in good health.

The J gene is TRBJ1-5, the V gene TRBV7-9, with TRBD1 as a possible D gene (6 bases). CDR3 size: 16 residues. Trimming took 0 bases from V and 3 from J, leaving 12 bases between them. CDR1 is SEHNR and CDR2 is FQNEAQ in the germline V gene (reference sequence). The DNA for the CDR3 is TGTGCCAGCAGCTTAGCTTCAGGGGCCTCCAATCAGCCCCAGCATTTT. This gives the protein CASSLASGASNQPQHF.

This clonotype occurred many times. CDR3 loop: CASKRLTAHGYTF. In DNA form, the CDR3 reads TGTGCCAGCAAACGCCTGACTGCCCACGGCTACACCTTC. V and J are TRBV6-2 or TRBV6-3 and TRBJ1-2; no definite D call. The CDR3 sequence is 13 residues long. The germline CDR1 and CDR2 sequences are MNHEY and SVGEGT. Trimming cost V 7 bases and J 8 bases, with 17 bases left between them.

As regards this clonotype: Since a much larger clone is just one base distant, this may be a read error. The J gene is TRBJ2-1, the V gene TRBV7-9, with TRBD1 matching over 12 bases. J gave up 8 bases and V 5 bases, and 7 bases lay outside the gene matches. In germline, CDR1 is SEHNR, CDR2 FQNEAQ (reference sequence). The CDR3 is made up of 15 amino acids. The CDR3 loop reads CASSNAGTGGDEQFF. The CDR3 nucleotides are TGTGCCAGCAGCAATGCCGGGACAGGGGGCGATGAGCAGTTCTTC.

About this clonotype: This could be a read error, since a much larger clone is one nucleotide away. The chain is built from TRBV11-2 and TRBJ2-7, with 10 bases that match TRBD1. The germline CDR1 and CDR2 sequences are SGHAT and FQNNGV. This CDR3 comprises 16 residues. The CDR3 loop is CASSLGGGQGSYGQYF. The CDR3 DNA reads as TGTGCCAGCAGCTTAGGGGGGGGACAGGGGTCCTACGGGCAGTACTTC.

This clonotype was observed once. This sequence may be a read error, since a much larger clone differs from it by one base. V and J are TRBV7-9 and TRBJ2-3; a weak D match, TRBD2 (7 bases). The CDR3 covers 16 residues. Germline CDR1 SEHNR, CDR2 FQNEAQ (reference sequence). DNA of the CDR3: TGTGTCAGCAGCTTATGGGGGGGGCCCGACACAGATACGCAGTATTTT. This codes for CVSSLWGGPDTDTQYF.

This clonotype appeared once. The chain employs TRBV6-2 or TRBV6-3 and TRBJ2-5; 7 nucleotides match TRBD1. Germline V gene sequence: CDR1 MNHEY, CDR2 SVGEGT. V was pared by 2 bases and J by 11 bases, with 23 bases of the junction left unmatched. The CDR3 has 18 residues. In DNA form, the CDR3 reads TGTGCCAGCAGTTACCGTCAAGGACAGGATAGCTCCTACAATGGGCAGTACTTC. Residues: CASSYRQGQDSSYNGQYF.

This clonotype was detected many times. The rearrangement links TRBV24-1 to TRBJ2-1; 9 bases agree with TRBD1. The CDR3 has 15 residues. Unmatched junction bases numbered 10, after V lost 4 bases and J lost 10 bases. Germline V gene sequence: CDR1 KGHDR, CDR2 SFDVKD. The CDR3 DNA is TGTGCCACCAGTGACCCCGGGACAGGGTCCAACGAGCAGTTCTTC. This translates into CATSDPGTGSNEQFF.

In its sample, this clonotype was seen many times. The chain couples TRBV7-2 to TRBJ2-5; D gene uncertain. CDR3 length equals 13 residues. Trimming pared 5 bases from V and 2 bases from J, leaving 9 bases between. CDR1 is SGHTA and CDR2 is FQGNSA in the germline V gene. CDR3 residues: CASSQAPQETQYF. The CDR3 bases are TGTGCCAGCAGCCAGGCCCCTCAAGAGACCCAGTACTTC.

The gene calls are TRBV7-2 and TRBJ2-3, with a weak D call TRBD2 (5 bases). The CDR3 is 13 residues long. Per the germline V gene, CDR1 is SGHTA and CDR2 is FQGNSA. V lost 1 base to trimming and J lost 5 bases, with 7 bases between them. The CDR3 protein is CASSLVAGDTQYF. DNA of the CDR3: TGTGCCAGCAGCTTAGTCGCGGGAGATACGCAGTATTTT.